This T cell receptor beta chain originates from a study of cytomegalovirus exposure and HLA in healthy donors. About this clone: Its cognate antigen is unknown.

Findings and limits, study-wide: Most subjects' HLA-A and HLA-B alleles were reportedly predicted from TCR beta sequences. Association with HLA alleles at 0.05 false discovery rate was found for about 17,000 TCR beta sequences in a later analysis. According to the study, around 180 TCR beta chains were cytomegalovirus-associated.

13 Jbeta primers and 60 Vbeta primers were used for the PCR. Using immunoSEQ multiplex PCR, the repertoire was profiled, and TCRdb retains in-frame clones only, with some absent. The table has over 200,000 clones, around 79% seen once. The source of this sequence is a male donor in good health and CMV-seronegative. What was sequenced was PBMCs.

DNA of the CDR3: TGCAGCGCGGGGTTGAGCACTGAAGCTTTCTTT. Translated, it gives CSAGLSTEAFF. The chain couples TRBV29-1 to TRBJ1-1; D uncertain. The CDR3 covers 11 residues. CDR1 is SQVTM, CDR2 ANQGSEA, per germline. Trimming shortened V by 7 bases and J by 4 bases, and 10 bases separated the two germline ends.